The present TCR beta chain was sequenced within a study of spatial heterogeneity in lung cancer. Findings and limits, study-wide: Mutation tallies in tumors tracked expanded intratumoral alpha and beta TCR counts. When ubiquitous and regional expanded TCRs were counted, their numbers tracked ubiquitous and regional nonsynonymous mutations, respectively. Coverage of tumor T cells, by estimate, reached approximately 7% for alpha chains and approximately 12% for beta chains.

TCRdb re-called the 5' RACE reads with MiXCR, one entry per CDR3 protein. In the table there are approximately 9,500 distinct CDR3 sequences, 9.5% to 15% of which are singletons. The time point here: sample taken at primary tumor resection. Whole RNA obtained from tumor, nontumor lung or frozen PBMC underwent sequencing without sorting. CDR3 size: 16 residues. Germline loops: CDR1 SGHVS, CDR2 FQNEAQ. The V segment lost 4 bases and the J segment 3 bases; nucleotides outside the gene matches: 7. This clonotype appeared many times. Its matching antigen is unknown. The sequences come from lung tumor tissue, collected at surgery. V gene TRBV7-8 combines with J gene TRBJ2-1; 9 bases fit TRBD2. This sequence originates from a male donor with early-stage non-small cell lung cancer. The CDR3 DNA reads as TGTGCCAGCAGCTCCGCCTCTAGCGGGAACTACAATGAGCAGTTCTTC. Translating it yields CASSSASSGNYNEQFF.